These 25 T cell receptor beta chains originate from one sample sequenced in a study of tumor and adjacent non-tumor tissue in lung cancer. Three rounds of nested PCR, following a modified ARM-PCR protocol, produced the TCRbeta library. TCRdb processed the multiplex PCR reads anew with MiXCR; each CDR3 protein has one entry. The profile covers about 120,000 distinct CDR3 sequences, with 84% appearing a single time and approximately 22% taken by the ten largest. RNA was extracted from bulk tissue without any cell sorting. Sequenced input: lung tumor tissue. These receptors all stem from a man in his sixties or seventies with non-small cell lung cancer.

This clonotype was picked up one time. Without the conserved terminal phenylalanine or tryptophan, this CDR3 likely stems from a read error. J is TRBJ2-7 and V is TRBV6-2 or TRBV6-3; 11 nucleotides agree with TRBD2. The CDR3 loop spans 13 amino acids. Trimming at V came to 9 bases and at J to 5 bases, leaving 6 bases not matched to a gene. Germline V gene lookup returns CDR1 MNHEY and CDR2 SVGEGT. As DNA, the CDR3 is TGTGCCAGACGGAGTAGCGGGAGGGACGAGCAGTACTTA. It translates to CARRSSGRDEQYL.

About this clonotype itself: At one end, the junction sequence differs from germline, possibly due to a read error. The CDR3 DNA reads as TGTGTCAGCAGTTTACTTGTGCGGGACTGGGCCTCCTACAATGAGCAATTCTTC. Protein sequence: CVSSLLVRDWASYNEQFF. The J gene is TRBJ2-1, the V gene TRBV11-2, with a weak D call TRBD2 (6 bases). This CDR3 has 18 amino acids. Germline CDR1 reads SGHAT; CDR2 reads FQNNGV.

This clonotype was seen repeatedly, ten times or more. This chain links TRBV28 with TRBJ1-1; D uncertain. Germline V lookup: CDR1 MDHEN, CDR2 SYDVKM. This CDR3 is built from 11 residues. V gave up 8 bases and J gave up 7 bases, with 11 bases separating them. The CDR3 region has the DNA TGTGCCAGCTGGACTGGGCTTGAAGCTTTCTTT. This sequence encodes CASWTGLEAFF. The entire variable domain, with the rest obtained from reference TRBV28 and TRBJ1-1, is as follows: DVKVTQSSRYLVKRTGEKVFLECVQDMDHENMFWYRQDPGLGLRLIYFSYDVKMKEKGDIPEGYSVSREKKERFSLILESASTNQTSMYLCASWTGLEAFFGQGTRLTVV.

The gene calls are TRBV11-3 and TRBJ1-1; D is uncertain. Trimming took off 6 bases at V and 1 base at J, with 6 bases between the two ends. Germline CDR1 SGHNT, CDR2 YENEEA. The CDR3 runs 12 residues. CDR3 in DNA: TGTGCCAGCAGGGAAGGGAACACTGAAGCTTTCTTT. Its protein product is CASREGNTEAFF.

On this clonotype itself: With a much larger clone just one base away, this may be a read error. The rearrangement links TRBV7-9 to TRBJ1-2; maybe TRBD1 (5 bases). The CDR3 is 16 amino acids. Per germline, CDR1 SEHNR and CDR2 FQNEAQ (reference sequence). V was shortened by 3 bases and J by 4 bases, with 18 bases between the two germline ends. CDR3 loop: CASSFARDQDVYGYTF. The DNA of the CDR3 is TGTGCCAGCAGCTTTGCCCGGGACCAGGACGTCTATGGCTACACCTTC.

The V and J genes are TRBV11-2 and TRBJ2-3; a possible D gene is TRBD1 (6 bases). CDR3 length equals 13 residues. V was cut by 11 bases and J by 9 bases, with 21 bases left in between. The germline V gene encodes CDR1 SGHAT and CDR2 FQNNGV. CDR3 region: CAYSGRTEWTQYF. The CDR3 DNA follows: TGTGCCTACAGTGGACGGACAGAGTGGACGCAGTATTTT.

This CDR3 is CASRLVRSTIYF. The CDR3 coding sequence is TGTGCCAGCAGATTAGTGAGAAGCACCATATATTTT. The V and J genes are TRBV28 and TRBJ1-3; no firm D call. V lost 6 bases and J 9 bases, leaving 12 bases between the germline ends. Germline loops: CDR1 MDHEN, CDR2 SYDVKM. This CDR3 is 12 amino acids long.

At least ten counts were recorded for this clonotype. This chain links TRBV28 with TRBJ2-2; TRBD2 agrees at 8 bases. CDR1 and CDR2 from the germline V gene are MDHEN and SYDVKM. This CDR3 is built from 17 residues. V lost 3 bases and J lost 4; bases outside the gene matches: 10. CDR3 protein: CASSLRAGGVGTGELFF. For the CDR3, the DNA is TGTGCCAGCAGTTTGAGGGCGGGAGGCGTTGGCACCGGGGAGCTGTTTTTT. Full variable domain (missing parts from reference TRBV28 and TRBJ2-2): DVKVTQSSRYLVKRTGEKVFLECVQDMDHENMFWYRQDPGLGLRLIYFSYDVKMKEKGDIPEGYSVSREKKERFSLILESASTNQTSMYLCASSLRAGGVGTGELFFGEGSRLTVL.

A remark on this clonotype: It is likely a read error, because the conserved phenylalanine at the end of the CDR3 is missing. The chain is built from TRBV5-4 and TRBJ2-3, with D perhaps matching TRBD1 (6 bases). Germline CDR1 and CDR2: SGHNT and YYREEE (reference sequence). This CDR3 comprises 13 residues. The CDR3 nucleotides read TGTGCCTGCAGTCGGGACAATCCGGATACGCAGTATTTG. Translated: CACSRDNPDTQYL.

Notes on this clonotype: The junction differs from germline at one of its ends, possibly a read error. The rearrangement joins TRBV5-6 to TRBJ2-7; possible D gene TRBD2, 6 bases. The germline V gene has CDR1 SGHDT and CDR2 YYEEEE. This CDR3 spans 16 amino acids. The CDR3 reads CVSCSLVRDCTYEQYF. The CDR3 nucleotides are TGTGTCAGCTGCTCCCTTGTCCGGGACTGTACCTACGAGCAGTACTTC.

With respect to this clonotype: The junction and the germline gene differ at one end; a read error may be behind it. J is TRBJ2-5 and V is TRBV11-3; 11 positions match TRBD1. Germline V CDR1 and CDR2: SGHNT, YENEEA. The CDR3 is 15 residues long. Written as DNA, the CDR3 is TGTACCAGGAGCCAAGGACAGGGGGCACACGTAACCCAGTACTTC. This sequence encodes CTRSQGQGAHVTQYF.

On this clonotype itself: The junction differs from germline at one of its ends, possibly a read error. V usage is TRBV2 and J usage is TRBJ1-2; weak D call: TRBD1 (5 bases). Germline V CDR1 and CDR2: SNHLY, FYNNEI. This CDR3 has 16 amino acids. The CDR3 reads CASSEEWSGHNYGNTF. DNA of the CDR3: TGTGCAAGCAGTGAAGAGTGGTCCGGACACAACTATGGCAACACCTTC.

This clonotype is medium-sized (0.01 to 0.1%) within its sample. The CDR3 nucleotides read TGTGCCAGCAGCCTGACAGGAGCCTACGAGCAGTACTTC. The encoded protein is CASSLTGAYEQYF. V usage is TRBV11-3 and J usage is TRBJ2-7, with a tentative D call TRBD1 (6 bases). The germline V gene has CDR1 SGHNT and CDR2 YENEEA. This CDR3 is built from 13 residues. The V end lost 5 bases, the J end lost 2 bases, and 10 bases lay between the germline ends.

To note about this clonotype: A read error may explain this, as a much larger clone is one base away. V usage is TRBV6-5 and J usage is TRBJ2-7, with 8 bases lining up with TRBD1. This CDR3 region has 14 residues. The V gene's germline CDR1 is MNHEY and CDR2 SVGAGI. The CDR3 bases are TGTGCCAGCAGTTACACGGGACAGGCCTACCAGCAGTACTTC. Protein: CASSYTGQAYQQYF.

About this clonotype: The conserved final phenylalanine or tryptophan is absent from the CDR3, which likely points to a read error. The chain couples TRBV4-1 to TRBJ2-4, with 7 bases that match TRBD2. The CDR3 has 17 amino acids. From germline, CDR1 is MGHRA and CDR2 YSYEKL. CDR3 in amino acids: CAISQEARGGEGNIQYL. The CDR3 region has the DNA TGCGCCATCAGCCAAGAGGCACGCGGGGGTGAAGGAAACATTCAGTACTTG.

Notes on this clonotype: Germline is not matched at one junction end, which may reflect a read error. The V and J genes are TRBV6-1 and TRBJ2-5; TRBD2 might be the D (6 bases). Germline loops: CDR1 MNHNS, CDR2 SASEGT. CDR3 length equals 17 residues. The CDR3 DNA sequence: TGTGCCAGCTGTGAAATGGTCACAGGCGGGGTTGGAGAGACCCAGTACTTC. It yields the protein CASCEMVTGGVGETQYF.

The CDR3 DNA is TGTGCCAACACTGTTCAGGGTTCAGGACCGTGGGAAGCTTTCTTT. Its translation: CANTVQGSGPWEAFF. This chain links TRBV6-2 or TRBV6-3 with TRBJ1-1; D might be TRBD1 (5 bases). The CDR3 is 15 residues long. Germline V gene data show CDR1 as MNHEY and CDR2 as SVGEGT. V shed 10 bases and J shed 8 bases, with 26 bases lying between them.

Within the sample, this clonotype is medium-sized. This rearrangement joins TRBV11-2 to TRBJ2-7; no definite D call. Trimming took 1 base from V and 0 from J, leaving 10 bases between them. Germline loops: CDR1 SGHAT, CDR2 FQNNGV. The CDR3 runs 15 residues. The CDR3 sequence is CASSLAFMSSYEQYF. The CDR3, as DNA: TGTGCCAGCAGCTTAGCCTTTATGTCCTCCTACGAGCAGTACTTC.

A single count supports this clonotype. One end of the junction varies from germline; a read error may be responsible. The V call is TRBV6-1, the J call TRBJ1-5; D may be TRBD1 (6 bases). Per the germline V gene, CDR1 is MNHNS and CDR2 is SASEGT. CDR3 size: 15 residues. DNA of the CDR3: TGTGCCAGCGGGGTCGGACAGACCGGCAATCAGCCCCAGCTTTTT. This encodes CASGVGQTGNQPQLF.

To note about this clonotype: A much larger clonotype is one base distant, so this may be a read error. This rearrangement joins TRBV20-1 to TRBJ1-2; TRBD1 agrees at 9 bases. Germline CDR1 and CDR2: DFQATT and SNEGSKA (reference sequence). The CDR3 spans 13 residues. CDR3 protein: CSARTGGSYGCTF. The CDR3 nucleotides are TGCAGTGCTCGCACAGGGGGCAGCTATGGCTGCACCTTC.

The chain links TRBV12-3 or TRBV12-4 to TRBJ1-1; D may be TRBD1 (6 bases). The CDR3 spans 17 residues. The V end was cut by 7 bases, the J end by 8 bases, with 29 bases between. The CDR3 protein is CASNYSGGPEANVEAFF. The CDR3 DNA is TGTGCCAGCAATTACTCGGGGGGCCCAGAGGCCAACGTAGAAGCTTTCTTT.

The chain recombines TRBV12-2 with TRBJ1-5; the DNA was not compared with TRBD1, the D call given in the table. TRBV12-2 is reported as a pseudogene. The CDR3 spans 13 residues. CDR3 protein: CACHTGGNQHQHF. The CDR3 region has the DNA TGTGCATGTCATACAGGGGGCAATCAGCACCAGCATTTT.

To note about this clonotype: Since no conserved phenylalanine or tryptophan closes the CDR3, a read error is the likely cause. The limits of the CDR3 on the DNA are not certain, so only TCRdb's listed CDR3 is given. This chain's CDR3 is CVSSLAGGSDEQFL. The V call is TRBV12-3 or TRBV12-4, the J call TRBJ2-1; the table's D gene call, TRBD1, was not cross checked with the DNA. The CDR3 has 14 amino acids, counting both end residues.

On this clonotype itself: A clone one base away is much larger, so this may be a read error. Likely a read error: the CDR3 ends without its conserved phenylalanine or tryptophan. The chain employs TRBV20-1 and TRBJ1-5; 8 positions match TRBD1. Germline lookup yields CDR1 DFQATT and CDR2 SNEGSKA (reference sequence). The CDR3 runs 13 residues. J gave up 6 bases and V 6 bases, and 7 bases lay outside the gene matches. The CDR3 DNA is TGCAGTGCCCGGACAGGGATCGTTCAGCCCCAGCATCTT. The encoded protein is CSARTGIVQPQHL.

The table lists this clonotype with many counts. This chain uses TRBV5-1 with TRBJ2-7, with D unclear. The germline CDR1 and CDR2 sequences are SGHRS and YFSETQ. The CDR3 covers 14 residues. V shed 6 bases and J shed 2 bases, with 15 bases lying between them. In nucleotides, the CDR3 is TGCGCCAGCACCCAAGCCCCTCCGGCCTACGAGCAGTACTTC. Encoded protein: CASTQAPPAYEQYF.